What follows are 28 T cell receptor beta chains derived from one specimen sequenced in a study of T cells after yellow fever vaccination (dated by TCRdb to between 2018 and 2021). Libraries came from 5' RACE. The instrument given in TCRdb is Illumina NovaSeq 6000. TCRdb passed the public sequencing reads through fastp at Q25 and MiXCR, retaining productive beta sequences. CDR3 protein sequences are deduplicated, and each keeps its most common genes and DNA. This sample comprises about 340,000 distinct CDR3 sequences, 4% of them detected only once. Roughly 26% of the sample goes to the ten largest clones. The treatment or condition label, as the study defines it: live attenuated yellow fever vaccine strain. The specimen comprised PBMCs, sampled 5 days after the yellow fever booster vaccination. All receptors come from a man aged 18 to 30 who received the YFV17D yellow fever vaccine.

This clonotype turned up a few times. The chain combines TRBV19 with TRBJ1-1; D is ambiguous. Germline CDR1 and CDR2: LNHDA and SQIVND (reference sequence). This CDR3 region has 15 residues. V shed 1 base and J shed 5 bases, with 14 bases lying between them. CDR3 bases: TGTGCCAGTAGTATAGTTCGGGCTACGAGGACTGAAGCTTTCTTT. Protein: CASSIVRATRTEAFF.

Ten or more counts support this clonotype. The V call is TRBV10-2, the J call TRBJ1-5; D ambiguous. The CDR3 totals 13 residues. From germline, CDR1 is WSHSY and CDR2 SAAADI. Trimming took 5 bases from V and 13 from J, leaving 18 bases between them. In DNA form, the CDR3 reads TGCGCCAGCAGTACCCTCGTGGAGTCTCCTCAGCATTTT. Translation gives CASSTLVESPQHF.

Ten or more counts support this clonotype. The chain couples TRBV20-1 to TRBJ2-5; no reliable D call. Trimming removed 2 bases at V and 3 bases at J, with 4 bases between. This CDR3 contains 11 residues. CDR1 and CDR2 from the germline V gene are DFQATT and SNEGSKA (reference sequence). CDR3 sequence reads: CSARKEETQYF. CDR3 coding DNA: TGCAGTGCTAGAAAAGAAGAGACCCAGTACTTC.

In this sample, this clonotype turned up many times. The chain combines TRBV29-1 with TRBJ2-7; the D gene is possibly TRBD1 (6 bases). The CDR3 sequence is 13 residues long. Looked up from germline, CDR1 is SQVTM and CDR2 is ANQGSEA. V lost 6 bases, J lost 0 bases, and 12 bases lay in between. Here the CDR3 reads CSVLTGSSYEQYF. CDR3 nucleotides: TGCAGCGTCCTGACAGGCAGCTCCTACGAGCAGTACTTC.

The chain has TRBV7-9 and TRBJ2-5, with 7 bases identical to TRBD2. The CDR3 loop spans 13 amino acids. V lost 8 bases, J lost 2 bases, and 5 bases stayed unmatched. The germline V gene encodes CDR1 SEHNR and CDR2 FQNEAQ (reference sequence). CDR3 nucleotide sequence: TGTGCCAGCGTGTTGGGGGGGCAAGAGACCCAGTACTTC. Translation gives CASVLGGQETQYF.

This chain connects TRBV7-9 to TRBJ2-7, with TRBD2 as a possible D gene (6 bases). Germline values: CDR1 SEHNR, CDR2 FQNEAQ (reference sequence). CDR3 length: 13 amino acids. Trimming pared 5 bases from V and 6 bases from J, leaving 14 bases between. The CDR3 loop is CASSAGFSSEQYV. The CDR3 nucleotides read TGTGCCAGCAGCGCGGGGTTTAGCTCCGAGCAGTACGTC.

This clonotype was detected many times. The chain recombines TRBV7-2 with TRBJ1-4; 8 positions agree with TRBD1. Germline values: CDR1 SGHTA, CDR2 FQGNSA. The CDR3 has 14 residues. The V segment lost 0 bases and the J segment 17 bases; nucleotides outside the gene matches: 11. Here the CDR3 DNA reads TGTGCCAGCAGCTTAGCCCCAGTGACAGGGGTTCGATTTTTT. It codes for CASSLAPVTGVRFF.

This chain uses TRBV6-1 with TRBJ2-5; no definite D call. The CDR3 length is 16 residues. Trimming took off 6 bases at V and 2 bases at J, with 19 bases between the two ends. Per the germline V gene, CDR1 is MNHNS and CDR2 is SASEGT. The CDR3 here is CASSKRAAQLQETQYF. CDR3 coding DNA: TGTGCCAGCAGCAAAAGGGCGGCGCAACTGCAAGAGACCCAGTACTTC.

This chain connects TRBV6-1 to TRBJ2-7, with D perhaps TRBD1 or TRBD2 (5 bases each). V lost 7 bases and J lost 0, with 19 bases in between. Germline V gene data show CDR1 as MNHNS and CDR2 as SASEGT. The CDR3 covers 16 residues. The CDR3 coding sequence is TGTGCCAGCACCAGTACGGGGCTCCGGAGCTCCTACGAGCAGTACTTC. Translated, it gives CASTSTGLRSSYEQYF.

The V gene is TRBV28, the J gene TRBJ2-3, with 10 bases fitting TRBD1. Trimming cost V 4 bases and J 2 bases; bases outside gene matches: 6. Germline values: CDR1 MDHEN, CDR2 SYDVKM. The CDR3 is 16 amino acids. The DNA of the CDR3 is TGTGCCAGCAGTTGGGGGGACAGGGGTTACACAGATACGCAGTATTTT. It codes for CASSWGDRGYTDTQYF.

This clonotype has a handful of counts. This chain uses TRBV24-1 with TRBJ1-2, with a possible D match to TRBD1 (5 bases). The V and J ends lost 10 bases and 8 bases respectively, with 13 bases between them. The length of the CDR3 is 11 residues. The germline CDR1 and CDR2 sequences are KGHDR and SFDVKD. The CDR3 loop is CATRAGPGYTF. DNA of the CDR3: TGTGCCACGCGTGCAGGGCCCGGCTACACCTTC.

The rearrangement links TRBV2 to TRBJ1-2; 11 bases align to TRBD1. The ends lost 10 bases at V and 8 bases at J; junction bases unmatched: 6. From germline, CDR1 is SNHLY and CDR2 FYNNEI. The CDR3 is made up of 12 amino acids. Here the CDR3 DNA reads TGTGCCAACAGGGACAGGGGGGACGGCTACACCTTC. It specifies CANRDRGDGYTF.

The V call is TRBV4-3, the J call TRBJ2-1; D unresolved. This CDR3 contains 15 residues. Trimming took 1 base from V and 10 from J, leaving 17 bases between them. CDR1 LGHNA and CDR2 YSLEER come from the germline V gene. The CDR3 here is CASSQVDDGLREQFF. The CDR3 bases are TGCGCCAGCAGCCAAGTCGATGACGGGCTACGAGAGCAGTTCTTC.

The J gene is TRBJ1-1, the V gene TRBV4-3; possible D gene TRBD1, 6 bases. This CDR3 is 15 amino acids long. The germline V gene has CDR1 LGHNA and CDR2 YSLEER. V gave up 1 base and J gave up 6 bases, with 15 bases separating them. CDR3 DNA: TGCGCCAGCAGCCAAGCCCCCCGACAGGACTCTGAAGCTTTCTTT. This translates into CASSQAPRQDSEAFF.

This clonotype was counted between two and nine times. The chain links TRBV25-1 to TRBJ2-5; D tentatively reads TRBD1 or TRBD2 (6 bases each). Germline CDR1 and CDR2: MGHDK and SYGVNS. This CDR3 spans 14 amino acids. V dropped 4 bases and J dropped 4 bases, with 13 bases sitting between them. As DNA, the CDR3 is TGTGCCAGCAGTGTTCCGGGGGCAAGAGAGACCCAGTACTTC. It specifies CASSVPGARETQYF.

The table lists this clonotype with many counts. In nucleotides, the CDR3 is TGTGCCAGCAGCCAGACTAGCGGGGTCGGGCCCCAGTACTTC. This gives the protein CASSQTSGVGPQYF. The gene calls are TRBV5-6 and TRBJ2-5; 11 nucleotides match TRBD2. The CDR3 covers 14 residues. The J segment lost 9 bases and the V segment lost 4 bases, leaving 8 bases of the junction unmatched. From germline, CDR1 is SGHDT and CDR2 YYEEEE.

The CDR3 loop is CASTSGQGYEQYF. The DNA for the CDR3 is TGTGCCAGCACCTCCGGACAGGGCTACGAGCAGTACTTC. The chain employs TRBV12-3 or TRBV12-4 and TRBJ2-7; 8 nucleotides line up with TRBD1. V lost 7 bases, J lost 3 bases, and 5 bases stayed unmatched. This CDR3 comprises 13 residues.

The chain carries TRBV6-2 or TRBV6-3 and TRBJ2-7, with 7 bases aligning to TRBD1. J lost 2 bases, V lost 4 bases, and 2 bases had no gene match. Looked up from germline, CDR1 is MNHEY and CDR2 is SVGEGT. This CDR3 contains 13 residues. The CDR3, as DNA: TGTGCCAGCAGTTTCGGGACAGCCTACGAGCAGTACGTC. Its translation is CASSFGTAYEQYV.

This clonotype was observed a few times. CDR3 in amino acids: CASSRSRTGTGARNTIYF. Here the CDR3 DNA reads TGTGCCAGCAGTCGGAGCCGCACCGGGACAGGGGCTAGAAACACCATATATTTT. The V and J genes are TRBV6-5 and TRBJ1-3; 10 bases fit TRBD1. The CDR3 is 18 residues long. Unmatched junction bases numbered 15, after V lost 5 bases and J lost 5 bases. CDR1 is MNHEY and CDR2 is SVGAGI in the germline V gene.

The chain joins TRBV12-3 or TRBV12-4 to TRBJ1-1; TRBD1 matches 12 bases. Germline trimming cut 7 bases from V and 11 bases from J; bases unmatched to any gene: 5. This CDR3 region has 12 residues. The CDR3 is CASKRGQGAAFF. The CDR3 nucleotides read TGTGCCAGCAAAAGGGGACAGGGGGCGGCTTTCTTT.

This clonotype occurred many times. The chain combines TRBV6-6 with TRBJ1-2; 11 bases agree with TRBD1. This CDR3 comprises 17 residues. V lost 3 bases, J lost 7 bases, and 13 bases stayed unmatched. CDR1 and CDR2 (germline): MNHNY, SVGAGI (reference sequence). The CDR3 region is CASSYSGQGAPGGGYTF. As DNA, the CDR3 is TGTGCCAGCAGTTATTCTGGACAGGGGGCCCCCGGGGGTGGCTACACCTTC.

J is TRBJ2-1 and V is TRBV7-9, with TRBD2 matching 13 bases. The CDR3 is 18 amino acids. Trimming removed 4 bases from V and 8 bases from J; junction bases left unmatched: 14. Germline assignment: CDR1 SEHNR and CDR2 FQNEAQ (reference sequence). The CDR3, as DNA: TGTGCCAGCAGCTCCAGGACTAGCGGGGGCAGATCAGGGTATGAGCAGTTCTTC. Its translation is CASSSRTSGGRSGYEQFF.

V usage is TRBV5-1 and J usage is TRBJ2-1, with TRBD1 matching over 8 bases. This CDR3 region has 14 residues. The V and J ends lost 4 bases and 6 bases, in that order; junction bases with no gene match: 6. Germline V gene data show CDR1 as SGHRS and CDR2 as YFSETQ. The CDR3 DNA sequence: TGCGCCAGCAGCGATTCAGGACAGGGCAATGAGCAGTTCTTC. This sequence encodes CASSDSGQGNEQFF.

This clonotype occurred a few times. The chain employs TRBV5-1 and TRBJ1-4; D unresolved. Trimming stripped 2 bases from V and 2 bases from J, with 10 bases between. The CDR3 loop spans 15 amino acids. Germline V gene lookup returns CDR1 SGHRS and CDR2 YFSETQ. The CDR3 nucleotides are TGCGCCAGCAGCTTAGGATATGCGACTAATGAAAAACTGTTTTTT. Amino acid sequence: CASSLGYATNEKLFF.

The J gene is TRBJ2-7, the V gene TRBV6-2 or TRBV6-3; 9 nucleotides agree with TRBD1. The ends lost 1 base at V and 0 bases at J; junction bases unmatched: 10. Germline CDR1 and CDR2: MNHEY and SVGEGT. This CDR3 is 18 amino acids long. The DNA of the CDR3 is TGTGCCAGCAGTTACTACAGACCCAGACAGGGGGGCTCCTACGAGCAGTACTTC. It encodes CASSYYRPRQGGSYEQYF.

Ten or more counts support this clonotype. This chain uses TRBV15 with TRBJ1-5; D unresolved. Germline V gene sequence: CDR1 LNHNV, CDR2 YYDKDF (reference sequence). The V gene lost 1 base and the J gene lost 5 bases, with 3 bases spanning the gap. The CDR3 has 12 residues. CDR3 in DNA: TGTGCCACCAGCAGAGCAGATCAGCCCCAGCATTTT. This gives the protein CATSRADQPQHF.

The chain combines TRBV6-6 with TRBJ1-1; tentative D call: TRBD1 (6 bases). CDR3 length equals 16 residues. Germline V CDR1 and CDR2: MNHNY, SVGAGI (reference sequence). The V end lost 5 bases, the J end lost 4 bases, and 20 bases lay between the germline ends. The CDR3 nucleotides read TGTGCCAGCAGTCGAAACGGGGGAGGGGGGGGCACTGAAGCTTTCTTT. It translates to CASSRNGGGGGTEAFF.

The V and J genes are TRBV5-1 and TRBJ2-5; TRBD1 matches 7 bases. V was clipped by 4 bases and J by 2 bases; unmatched bases: 14. The CDR3 extends over 17 amino acids. Germline V lookup: CDR1 SGHRS, CDR2 YFSETQ. The CDR3 is CASSPGQTLTIQETQYF. The CDR3 DNA reads TGCGCCAGCAGCCCGGGACAGACCCTAACTATACAAGAGACCCAGTACTTC. The full variable domain, rest sourced from reference TRBV5-1 and TRBJ2-5, is KAGVTQTPRYLIKTRGQQVTLSCSPISGHRSVSWYQQTPGQGLQFLFEYFSETQRNKGNFPGRFSGRQFSNSRSEMNVSTLELGDSALYLCASSPGQTLTIQETQYFGPGTRLLVL.